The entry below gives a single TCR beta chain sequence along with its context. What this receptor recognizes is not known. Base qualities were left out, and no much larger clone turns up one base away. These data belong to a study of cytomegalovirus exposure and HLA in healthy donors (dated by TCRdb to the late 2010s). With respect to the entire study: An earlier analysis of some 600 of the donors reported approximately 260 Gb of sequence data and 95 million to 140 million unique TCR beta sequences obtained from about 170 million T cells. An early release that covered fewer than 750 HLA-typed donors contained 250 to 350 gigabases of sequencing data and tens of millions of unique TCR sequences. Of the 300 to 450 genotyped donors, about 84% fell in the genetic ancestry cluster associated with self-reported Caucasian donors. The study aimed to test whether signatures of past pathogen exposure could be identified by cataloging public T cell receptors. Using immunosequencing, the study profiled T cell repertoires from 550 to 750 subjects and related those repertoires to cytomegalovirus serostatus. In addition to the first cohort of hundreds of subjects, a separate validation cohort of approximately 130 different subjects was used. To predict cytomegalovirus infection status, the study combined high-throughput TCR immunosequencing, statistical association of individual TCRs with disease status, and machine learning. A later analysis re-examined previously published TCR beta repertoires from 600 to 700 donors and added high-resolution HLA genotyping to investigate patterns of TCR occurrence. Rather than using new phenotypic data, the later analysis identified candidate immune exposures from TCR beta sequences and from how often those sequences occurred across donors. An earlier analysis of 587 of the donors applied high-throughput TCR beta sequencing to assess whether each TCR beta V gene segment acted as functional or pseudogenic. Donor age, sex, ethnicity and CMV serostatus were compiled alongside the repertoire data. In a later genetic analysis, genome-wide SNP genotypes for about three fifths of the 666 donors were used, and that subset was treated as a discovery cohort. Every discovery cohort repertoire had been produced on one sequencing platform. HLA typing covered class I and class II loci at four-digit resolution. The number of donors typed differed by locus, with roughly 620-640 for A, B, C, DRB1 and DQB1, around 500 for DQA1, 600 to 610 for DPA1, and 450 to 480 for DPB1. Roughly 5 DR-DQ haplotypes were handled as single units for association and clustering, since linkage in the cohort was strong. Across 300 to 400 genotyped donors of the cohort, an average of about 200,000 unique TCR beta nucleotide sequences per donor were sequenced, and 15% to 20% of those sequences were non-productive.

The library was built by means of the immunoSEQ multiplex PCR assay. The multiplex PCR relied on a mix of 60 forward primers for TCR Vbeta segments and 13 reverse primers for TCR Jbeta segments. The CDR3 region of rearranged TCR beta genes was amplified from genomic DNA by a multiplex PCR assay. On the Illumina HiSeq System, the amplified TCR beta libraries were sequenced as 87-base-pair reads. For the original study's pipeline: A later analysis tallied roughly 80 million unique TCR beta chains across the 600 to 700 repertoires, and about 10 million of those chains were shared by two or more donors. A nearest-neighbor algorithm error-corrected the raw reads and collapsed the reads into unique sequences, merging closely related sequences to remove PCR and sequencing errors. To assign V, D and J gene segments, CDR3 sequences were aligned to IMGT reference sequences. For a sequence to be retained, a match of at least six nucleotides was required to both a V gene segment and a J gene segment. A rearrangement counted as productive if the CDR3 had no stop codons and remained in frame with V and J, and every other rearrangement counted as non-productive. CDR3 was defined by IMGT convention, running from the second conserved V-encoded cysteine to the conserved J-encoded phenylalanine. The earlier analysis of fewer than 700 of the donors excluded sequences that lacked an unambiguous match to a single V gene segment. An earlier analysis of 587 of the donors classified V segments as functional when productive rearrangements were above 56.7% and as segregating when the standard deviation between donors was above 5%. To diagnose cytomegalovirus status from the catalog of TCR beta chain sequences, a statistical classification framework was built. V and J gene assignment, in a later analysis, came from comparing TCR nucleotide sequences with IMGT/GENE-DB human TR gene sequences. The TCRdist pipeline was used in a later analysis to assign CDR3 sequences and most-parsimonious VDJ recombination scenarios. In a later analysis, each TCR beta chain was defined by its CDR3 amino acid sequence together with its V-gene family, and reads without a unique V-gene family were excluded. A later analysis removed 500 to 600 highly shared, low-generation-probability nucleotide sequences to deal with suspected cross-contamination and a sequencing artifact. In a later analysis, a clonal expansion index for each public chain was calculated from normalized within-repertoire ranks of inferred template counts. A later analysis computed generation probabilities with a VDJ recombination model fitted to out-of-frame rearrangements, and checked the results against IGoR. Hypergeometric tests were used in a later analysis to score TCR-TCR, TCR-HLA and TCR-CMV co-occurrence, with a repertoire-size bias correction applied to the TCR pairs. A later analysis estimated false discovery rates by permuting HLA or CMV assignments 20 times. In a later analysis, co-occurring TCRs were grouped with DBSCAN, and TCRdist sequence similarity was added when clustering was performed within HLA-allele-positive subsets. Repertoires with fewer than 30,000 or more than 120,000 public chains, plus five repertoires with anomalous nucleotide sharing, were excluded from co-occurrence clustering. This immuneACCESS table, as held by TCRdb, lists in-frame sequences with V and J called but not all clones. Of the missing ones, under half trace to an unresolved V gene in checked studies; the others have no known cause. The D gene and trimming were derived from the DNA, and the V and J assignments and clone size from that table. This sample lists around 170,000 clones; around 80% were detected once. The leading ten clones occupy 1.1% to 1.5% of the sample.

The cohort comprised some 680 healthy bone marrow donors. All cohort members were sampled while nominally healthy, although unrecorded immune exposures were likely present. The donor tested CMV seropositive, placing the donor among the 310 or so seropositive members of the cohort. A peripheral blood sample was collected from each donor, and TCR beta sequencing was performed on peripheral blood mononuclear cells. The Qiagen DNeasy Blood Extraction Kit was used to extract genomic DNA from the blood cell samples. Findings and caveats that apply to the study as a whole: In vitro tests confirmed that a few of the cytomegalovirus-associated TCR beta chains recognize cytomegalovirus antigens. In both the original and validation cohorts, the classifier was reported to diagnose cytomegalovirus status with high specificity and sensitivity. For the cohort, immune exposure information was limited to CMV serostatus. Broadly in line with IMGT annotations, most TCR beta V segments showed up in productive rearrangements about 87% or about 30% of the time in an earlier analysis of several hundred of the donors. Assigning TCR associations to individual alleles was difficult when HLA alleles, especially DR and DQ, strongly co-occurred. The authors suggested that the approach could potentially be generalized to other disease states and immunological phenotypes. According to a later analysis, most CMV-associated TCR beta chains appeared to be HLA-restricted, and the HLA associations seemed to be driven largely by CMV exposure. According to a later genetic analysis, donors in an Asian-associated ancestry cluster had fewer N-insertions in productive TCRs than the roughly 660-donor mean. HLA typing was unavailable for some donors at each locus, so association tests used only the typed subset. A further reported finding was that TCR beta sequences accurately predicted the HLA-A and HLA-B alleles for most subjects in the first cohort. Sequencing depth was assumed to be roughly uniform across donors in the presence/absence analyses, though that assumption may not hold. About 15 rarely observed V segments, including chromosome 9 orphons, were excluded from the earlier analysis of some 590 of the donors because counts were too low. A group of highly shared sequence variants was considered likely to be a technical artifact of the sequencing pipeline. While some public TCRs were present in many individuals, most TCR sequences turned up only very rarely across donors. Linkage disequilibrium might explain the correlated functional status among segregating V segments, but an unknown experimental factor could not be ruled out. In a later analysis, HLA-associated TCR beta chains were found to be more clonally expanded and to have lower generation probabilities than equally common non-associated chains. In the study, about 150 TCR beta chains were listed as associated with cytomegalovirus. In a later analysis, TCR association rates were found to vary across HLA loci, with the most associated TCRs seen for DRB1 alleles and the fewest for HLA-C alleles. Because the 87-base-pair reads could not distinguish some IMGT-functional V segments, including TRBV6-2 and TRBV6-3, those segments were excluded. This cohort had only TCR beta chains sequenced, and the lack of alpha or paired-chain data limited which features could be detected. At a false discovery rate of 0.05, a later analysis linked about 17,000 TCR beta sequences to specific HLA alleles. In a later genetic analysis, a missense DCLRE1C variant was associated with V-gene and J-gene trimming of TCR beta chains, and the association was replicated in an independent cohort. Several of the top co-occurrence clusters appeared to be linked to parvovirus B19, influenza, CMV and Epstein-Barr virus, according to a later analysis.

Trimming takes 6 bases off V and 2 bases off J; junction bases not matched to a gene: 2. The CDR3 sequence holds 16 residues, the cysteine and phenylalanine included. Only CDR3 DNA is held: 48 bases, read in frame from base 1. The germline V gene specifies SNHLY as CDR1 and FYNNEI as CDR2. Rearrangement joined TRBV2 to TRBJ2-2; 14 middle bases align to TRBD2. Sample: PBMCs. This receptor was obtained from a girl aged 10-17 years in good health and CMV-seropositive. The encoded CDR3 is CASRGTSGSNTGELFF. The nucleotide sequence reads TGTGCCAGCAGAGGGACTAGCGGGAGTAACACCGGGGAGCTGTTTTTT. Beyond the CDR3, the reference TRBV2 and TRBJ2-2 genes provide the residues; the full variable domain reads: EPEVTQTPSHQVTQMGQEVILRCVPISNHLYFYWYRQILGQKVEFLVSFYNNEISEKSEIFDDQFSVERPDGSNFTLKIRSTKLEDSAMYFCASRGTSGSNTGELFFGEGSRLTVL.